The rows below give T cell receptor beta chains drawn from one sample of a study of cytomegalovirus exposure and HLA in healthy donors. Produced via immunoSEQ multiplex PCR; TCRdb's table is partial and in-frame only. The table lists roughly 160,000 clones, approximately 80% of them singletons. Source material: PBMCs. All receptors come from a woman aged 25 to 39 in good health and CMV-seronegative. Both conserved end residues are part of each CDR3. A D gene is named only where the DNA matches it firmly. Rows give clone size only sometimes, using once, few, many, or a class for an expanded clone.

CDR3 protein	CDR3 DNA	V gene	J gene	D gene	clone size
CASSPGTTMSDTQYF	TGTGCCAGCAGCCCCGGGACTACCATGTCAGATACGCAGTATTTT	TRBV11-3	TRBJ2-3	TRBD2	NA
CASRGMGGSDTQYF	TGTGCCAGTCGCGGGATGGGGGGGTCAGATACGCAGTATTTT	TRBV27	TRBJ2-3	TRBD2	NA
CASSQLWGGGPYEQYF	TGCGCCAGCAGCCAACTCTGGGGGGGAGGGCCCTACGAGCAGTACTTC	TRBV4-3	TRBJ2-7	TRBD2	NA
CAWEVGGGAAFF	TGTGCCTGGGAGGTCGGGGGTGGTGCGGCTTTCTTT	TRBV30	TRBJ1-1	NA	NA
CASRVGGGGAQETQYF	TGTGCCAGCAGAGTGGGCGGCGGGGGGGCACAAGAGACCCAGTACTTC	TRBV2	TRBJ2-5	TRBD2	once
CAWSPERGTEAFF	TGTGCCTGGAGTCCCGAACGGGGGACTGAAGCTTTCTTT	TRBV30	TRBJ1-1	NA	NA
CASSSRLVETQYF	TGCGCCAGCAGCTCCAGGCTCGTAGAGACCCAGTACTTC	TRBV5-1	TRBJ2-5	NA	NA
CASSVQGADNEQFF	TGTGCCAGTAGTGTCCAGGGGGCAGACAATGAGCAGTTCTTC	TRBV19	TRBJ2-1	TRBD1	NA
CASSPPGQGRFF	TGTGCCAGCAGTCCCCCGGGACAGGGGCGGTTCTTC	TRBV27	TRBJ2-1	TRBD1	NA
CASSTLAGGGVEQFF	TGTGCCAGCAGCACTTTAGCGGGAGGAGGGGTTGAGCAGTTCTTC	TRBV7-3	TRBJ2-1	TRBD2	NA
CASSLNRQETQYF	TGTGCCAGCAGCTTAAACAGGCAAGAGACCCAGTACTTC	TRBV7-9	TRBJ2-5	NA	NA
CASSFAQDRGYTF	TGTGCCAGCAGTTTTGCCCAAGACAGGGGCTACACCTTC	TRBV27	TRBJ1-2	NA	NA
CASGARRNQPQHF	TGTGCCAGTGGGGCCCGGCGCAATCAGCCCCAGCATTTT	TRBV7-2	TRBJ1-5	NA	NA
CASSSTFPGLAGTETQYF	TGTGCCAGCAGCTCAACATTCCCGGGACTAGCGGGAACGGAGACCCAGTACTTC	TRBV7-2	TRBJ2-5	TRBD2	NA
CAWSGPGPSFKNIQYF	TGTGCCTGGAGTGGTCCAGGACCTAGCTTCAAAAACATTCAGTACTTC	TRBV30	TRBJ2-4	NA	NA
CASSPEGGNEKLFF	TGTGCCAGCAGCCCCGAAGGGGGTAATGAAAAACTGTTTTTT	TRBV9	TRBJ1-4	NA	many
CASSLRGGLGQETQYF	TGCGCCAGCAGCTTGAGAGGGGGCCTAGGGCAAGAGACCCAGTACTTC	TRBV5-1	TRBJ2-5	TRBD1	NA
CASSYDRGDDTQYF	TGTGCCAGCAGTTACGACAGGGGGGATGATACGCAGTATTTT	TRBV2	TRBJ2-3	TRBD1	NA
CASSYSTGQTYEQYF	TGCGCCAGCAGCTACTCGACAGGACAAACCTACGAGCAGTACTTC	TRBV4-1	TRBJ2-7	NA	few
CASSLAPGRASLGDTEAFF	TGTGCCAGCAGCTTAGCGCCGGGTCGGGCCTCCCTCGGGGACACTGAAGCTTTCTTT	TRBV7-6	TRBJ1-1	NA	few
CASSTGGGTEAFF	TGCGCCAGCAGTACAGGGGGGGGGACTGAAGCTTTCTTT	TRBV10-2	TRBJ1-1	TRBD1	few
CASSQVPGLAGDSSYNEQFF	TGCGCCAGCAGCCAGGTACCGGGACTAGCGGGAGACAGCTCCTACAATGAGCAGTTCTTC	TRBV4-1	TRBJ2-1	TRBD2	few
CATSREGGQYHSNQPQHF	TGTGCCACCAGCAGAGAGGGGGGACAGTATCATAGCAATCAGCCCCAGCATTTT	TRBV15	TRBJ1-5	TRBD1	NA
CASSIGGDGYNEQFF	TGTGCCAGCAGCATAGGGGGAGACGGCTACAATGAGCAGTTCTTC	TRBV9	TRBJ2-1	NA	NA
CATSLETGRSQPQHF	TGTGCCACCAGCCTAGAGACAGGGAGAAGTCAGCCCCAGCATTTT	TRBV15	TRBJ1-5	TRBD1	NA
CASSPPDGTVYGYPF	TGCGCCAGCAGCCCCCCGGACGGGACAGTTTATGGCTACCCCTTC	TRBV5-1	TRBJ1-2	TRBD1	few
CASSLGTPVSYEQYF	TGTGCCAGCAGTCTTGGGACACCAGTCTCCTACGAGCAGTACTTC	TRBV6-5	TRBJ2-7	NA	NA
CASSVETMNTEAFF	TGTGCCAGCAGCGTCGAAACTATGAACACTGAAGCTTTCTTT	TRBV9	TRBJ1-1	NA	NA
CASSLSGTDTQYF	TGTGCCAGCAGCCTGTCAGGCACAGATACGCAGTATTTT	TRBV7-9	TRBJ2-3	NA	NA
CASSTAQELYNEQFF	TGTGCCAGCAGCACCGCTCAGGAACTTTACAATGAGCAGTTCTTC	TRBV5-6	TRBJ2-1	NA	NA
CASRQTAAYEQYF	TGTGCCAGCAGGCAGACAGCTGCCTACGAGCAGTACTTC	TRBV2	TRBJ2-7	NA	NA
CASSLALVGTGVTEAFF	TGCGCCAGCAGCTTGGCCTTAGTTGGGACAGGGGTCACTGAAGCTTTCTTT	TRBV5-1	TRBJ1-1	TRBD1	few
CASSWDRGGGYTF	TGTGCCAGCAGCTGGGACAGGGGCGGAGGCTACACCTTC	TRBV5-8	TRBJ1-2	TRBD1	NA
CASSFSGTGGGNTIYF	TGCGCCAGCAGCTTCTCCGGGACAGGGGGTGGAAACACCATATATTTT	TRBV5-1	TRBJ1-3	TRBD1	NA